The clone carrying this T cell receptor (beta chain) was detected only a few times. The data derive from a study of cytomegalovirus exposure and HLA in healthy donors. The CDR3 totals 15 residues. Per germline, CDR1 SGHVS and CDR2 FQNEAQ. The trim removed 3 bases at V and 2 bases at J, leaving 5 bases unmatched. PCR amplification relied on 60 Vbeta primers (plus 13 Jbeta primers). Clones were read by immunoSEQ multiplex PCR, and TCRdb kept only the in-frame ones, dropping some. This table has some 190,000 clones, roughly 87% appearing once. Sequencing used PBMCs. The sequence came from a man between 40 and 49 years old in good health and CMV-seronegative. The chain recombines TRBV7-8 with TRBJ2-7; 9 bases map to TRBD1. The CDR3: CASSLTRQGAYEQYF. CDR3 DNA: TGTGCCAGCAGCTTGACGAGACAGGGGGCCTACGAGCAGTACTTC.